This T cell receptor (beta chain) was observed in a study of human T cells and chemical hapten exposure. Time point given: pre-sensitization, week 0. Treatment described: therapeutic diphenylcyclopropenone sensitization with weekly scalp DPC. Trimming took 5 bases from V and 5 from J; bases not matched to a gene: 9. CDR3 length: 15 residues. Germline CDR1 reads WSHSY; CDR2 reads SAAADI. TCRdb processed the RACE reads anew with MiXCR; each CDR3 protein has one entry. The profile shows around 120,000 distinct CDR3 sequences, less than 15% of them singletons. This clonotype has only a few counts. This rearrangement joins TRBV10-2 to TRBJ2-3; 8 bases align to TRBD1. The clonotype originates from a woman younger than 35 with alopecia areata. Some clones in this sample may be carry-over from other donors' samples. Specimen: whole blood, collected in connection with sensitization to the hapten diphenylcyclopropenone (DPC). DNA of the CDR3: TGCGCCAGCAGTACTAAGGACAGGGTTGTAGATACGCAGTATTTT. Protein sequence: CASSTKDRVVDTQYF.